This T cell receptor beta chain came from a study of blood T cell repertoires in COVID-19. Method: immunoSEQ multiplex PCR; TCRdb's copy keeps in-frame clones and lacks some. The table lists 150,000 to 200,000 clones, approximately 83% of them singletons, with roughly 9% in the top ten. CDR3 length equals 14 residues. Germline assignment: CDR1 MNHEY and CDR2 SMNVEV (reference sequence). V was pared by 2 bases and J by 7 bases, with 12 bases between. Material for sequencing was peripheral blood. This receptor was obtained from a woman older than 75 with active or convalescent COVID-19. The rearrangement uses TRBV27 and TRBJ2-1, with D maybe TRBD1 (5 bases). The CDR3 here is CASSLGAGRNEQFF. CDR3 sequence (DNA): TGTGCCAGCAGTTTAGGTGCAGGGCGGAATGAGCAGTTCTTC.